A selection of T cell receptor beta chains follows, all from one sample in a study of T-cell reconstitution after alpha-beta-depleted transplantation in children. TCRdb reprocessed the PCR reads via MiXCR and lists one record per CDR3 protein. The sample yields roughly 350,000 distinct CDR3 sequences, about 9.3% seen once. The starting material was PBMCs from the stem cell graft donor, obtained from the stem cell graft. These receptors were taken from a human donor who donated a stem cell graft to a child with acute lymphoblastic leukemia. Both conserved end residues are part of each CDR3. Each record gives: V gene, J gene, D gene, clone size, CDR3 DNA, CDR3 protein. The D gene is left open where the match is weak. The size of a clone is reported for some rows only, either as once, few or many, or as a class for expanded clones.

v_gene: TRBV12-3/TRBV12-4
j_gene: TRBJ1-1
d_gene: .
abundance: few
CDR3nt: TGTGCCAGCAGTTTTGATGCCAACACTGAAGCTTTCTTT
CDR3aa: CASSFDANTEAFF

v_gene: TRBV7-2
j_gene: TRBJ2-3
d_gene: .
abundance: .
CDR3nt: TGTGCCAGCAGCTTCGGGATTAGGACAGATACGCAGTATTTT
CDR3aa: CASSFGIRTDTQYF

v_gene: TRBV7-9
j_gene: TRBJ2-1
d_gene: TRBD1
abundance: many
CDR3nt: TGTGCCAGCAGTTTAGGACAGGGTTTGGGTGAGCAGTTCTTC
CDR3aa: CASSLGQGLGEQFF

v_gene: TRBV5-1
j_gene: TRBJ2-1
d_gene: TRBD2
abundance: few
CDR3nt: TGCGCCAGCCAGGGACTAGCGGGAGGGCCGGGTGAGCAGTTCTTC
CDR3aa: CASQGLAGGPGEQFF

v_gene: TRBV20-1
j_gene: TRBJ2-1
d_gene: .
abundance: few
CDR3nt: TGCAGTGCTAGAGACGCAGGGAAAAACTCCTACAATGAGCAGTTCTTC
CDR3aa: CSARDAGKNSYNEQFF

v_gene: TRBV5-1
j_gene: TRBJ2-1
d_gene: .
abundance: few
CDR3nt: TGCGCCAGCAGCTTGGCCGCGGCCAGCTCCTACAATGAGCAGTTCTTC
CDR3aa: CASSLAAASSYNEQFF

v_gene: TRBV5-1
j_gene: TRBJ2-5
d_gene: .
abundance: many
CDR3nt: TGCGCCAGCAGCCCACTAGGGCCCCTGGACAGCCAAGAGACCCAGTACTTC
CDR3aa: CASSPLGPLDSQETQYF

v_gene: TRBV5-1
j_gene: TRBJ1-5
d_gene: .
abundance: .
CDR3nt: TGCGCCAGCAGCTTAGACGGACATAGCAATCAGCCCCAGCATTTT
CDR3aa: CASSLDGHSNQPQHF

v_gene: TRBV5-5
j_gene: TRBJ2-5
d_gene: TRBD2
abundance: .
CDR3nt: TGTGCCAGCAGCTTGATGACAGCGGGAGCCCGAGAGACCCAGTACTTC
CDR3aa: CASSLMTAGARETQYF

v_gene: TRBV10-3
j_gene: TRBJ2-7
d_gene: TRBD2
abundance: .
CDR3nt: TGTGCCATCAGGATCACTAGCGGGAGCTCGGGGGAGCAGTACTTC
CDR3aa: CAIRITSGSSGEQYF

v_gene: TRBV4-2
j_gene: TRBJ2-7
d_gene: TRBD2
abundance: .
CDR3nt: TGTGCCAGCAGCTCCCGGACTAGCTTGCCCTACGAGCAGTACTTC
CDR3aa: CASSSRTSLPYEQYF

v_gene: TRBV29-1
j_gene: TRBJ2-5
d_gene: .
abundance: .
CDR3nt: TGCAGCTGGCAGCCGGGGGAGACCCAGTACTTC
CDR3aa: CSWQPGETQYF

v_gene: TRBV12-3/TRBV12-4
j_gene: TRBJ1-4
d_gene: TRBD1
abundance: .
CDR3nt: TGTGCCAGCAGAGCCGGGACAGGGAGGAATGAAAAACTGTTTTTT
CDR3aa: CASRAGTGRNEKLFF

v_gene: TRBV20-1
j_gene: TRBJ1-1
d_gene: .
abundance: few
CDR3nt: TGCAGTGCTAGAGATTTGGAGGGAATGAACACTGAAGCTTTCTTT
CDR3aa: CSARDLEGMNTEAFF

v_gene: TRBV7-9
j_gene: TRBJ2-1
d_gene: TRBD2
abundance: .
CDR3nt: TGTGCCAGCAGCCCCGGGACTAGCGGGACCCATGAGCAGTTCTTC
CDR3aa: CASSPGTSGTHEQFF

v_gene: TRBV29-1
j_gene: TRBJ1-1
d_gene: .
abundance: many
CDR3nt: TGCAGCGTTGCCCCGGGGACGGGAAACACTGAAGCTTTCTTT
CDR3aa: CSVAPGTGNTEAFF

v_gene: TRBV25-1
j_gene: TRBJ2-7
d_gene: .
abundance: few
CDR3nt: TGTGCCAGCAGTGAATGGGTTAGCGGGACAGGCGAGCAGTACTTC
CDR3aa: CASSEWVSGTGEQYF

v_gene: TRBV12-3/TRBV12-4
j_gene: TRBJ2-7
d_gene: .
abundance: many
CDR3nt: TGTGCCAGCAGTTTAGCGTTTGAGCAGTACTTC
CDR3aa: CASSLAFEQYF

v_gene: TRBV27
j_gene: TRBJ2-1
d_gene: .
abundance: .
CDR3nt: TGTGCCAGCAGTGTCACGGTCCCCGGGAGCTCCTACAATGAGCAGTTCTTC
CDR3aa: CASSVTVPGSSYNEQFF

v_gene: TRBV7-8
j_gene: TRBJ2-1
d_gene: TRBD2
abundance: .
CDR3nt: TGTGCCAGCAAAGCAGCGGGAGTAGACAGTGAGCAGTTCTTC
CDR3aa: CASKAAGVDSEQFF

v_gene: TRBV5-6
j_gene: TRBJ2-7
d_gene: .
abundance: .
CDR3nt: TGTGCCAGCAACTTCGTGGGTCGGGAGCAGTACTTC
CDR3aa: CASNFVGREQYF

v_gene: TRBV6-2/TRBV6-3
j_gene: TRBJ1-5
d_gene: TRBD1
abundance: few
CDR3nt: TGTGCCAGCAGCCATCGTGGGGACAGCAGAATACGGAGCAATCAGCCCCAGCATTTT
CDR3aa: CASSHRGDSRIRSNQPQHF

v_gene: TRBV19
j_gene: TRBJ1-5
d_gene: .
abundance: .
CDR3nt: TGTGCCAGTGTGGGGCTTGGTAGCAATCAGCCCCAGCATTTT
CDR3aa: CASVGLGSNQPQHF

v_gene: TRBV5-1
j_gene: TRBJ2-7
d_gene: .
abundance: few
CDR3nt: TGCGCCAGCAGCTTGGCACAGGCCGACGAGCAGTACTTC
CDR3aa: CASSLAQADEQYF

v_gene: TRBV20-1
j_gene: TRBJ2-5
d_gene: TRBD1
abundance: many
CDR3nt: TGCAGTGCTAGTACCGGGACAGGGGGAAAAAACCAGTACTTC
CDR3aa: CSASTGTGGKNQYF

v_gene: TRBV20-1
j_gene: TRBJ2-4
d_gene: .
abundance: .
CDR3nt: TGCAGTGCTAGGGACTACCTAGCCAAAAACATTCAGTACTTC
CDR3aa: CSARDYLAKNIQYF

v_gene: TRBV10-3
j_gene: TRBJ2-3
d_gene: .
abundance: .
CDR3nt: TGTGCCATCCGCGGAGGGTCAGAAAGCACAGATACGCAGTATTTT
CDR3aa: CAIRGGSESTDTQYF

v_gene: TRBV10-3
j_gene: TRBJ2-1
d_gene: TRBD2
abundance: few
CDR3nt: TGTGCCATCAGTGGCATAGCGGGAGGCTCCTACAATGAGCAGTTCTTC
CDR3aa: CAISGIAGGSYNEQFF

v_gene: TRBV4-3
j_gene: TRBJ2-2
d_gene: .
abundance: .
CDR3nt: TGCGCCAGCAGCCAGTGGGGCGCGAACACCGGGGAGCTGTTTTTT
CDR3aa: CASSQWGANTGELFF

v_gene: TRBV24-1
j_gene: TRBJ2-2
d_gene: .
abundance: many
CDR3nt: TGTGCCACCAGTCCTGGGTACACCGGGGAGCTGTTTTTT
CDR3aa: CATSPGYTGELFF

v_gene: TRBV12-3/TRBV12-4
j_gene: TRBJ2-3
d_gene: .
abundance: many
CDR3nt: TGTGCCAGCAGTTTAACCAGCACAGATACGCAGTATTTT
CDR3aa: CASSLTSTDTQYF

v_gene: TRBV29-1
j_gene: TRBJ2-1
d_gene: TRBD2
abundance: many
CDR3nt: TGCAGCGCCACGACTAGCGGGAGGCTGAGCTCCTACAATGAGCAGTTCTTC
CDR3aa: CSATTSGRLSSYNEQFF

v_gene: TRBV30
j_gene: TRBJ2-5
d_gene: .
abundance: .
CDR3nt: TGTGCCTGGAGAACAGCAGGGGAGACCCAGTACTTC
CDR3aa: CAWRTAGETQYF

v_gene: TRBV5-1
j_gene: TRBJ2-1
d_gene: TRBD2
abundance: .
CDR3nt: TGCGCCAGCAGCTTTTCCCCTAGCGGATACAATGAGCAGTTCTTC
CDR3aa: CASSFSPSGYNEQFF

v_gene: TRBV12-3/TRBV12-4
j_gene: TRBJ2-7
d_gene: .
abundance: few
CDR3nt: TGTGCCAGCAGTCCCCGACCGATGGGGGAGCAGTACTTC
CDR3aa: CASSPRPMGEQYF

v_gene: TRBV24-1
j_gene: TRBJ2-2
d_gene: .
abundance: few
CDR3nt: TGTGCCACCAGTGAAGCTATTGGATCCGGGGAGCTGTTTTTT
CDR3aa: CATSEAIGSGELFF

v_gene: TRBV12-3/TRBV12-4
j_gene: TRBJ2-5
d_gene: TRBD2
abundance: .
CDR3nt: TGTGCCAGCAGTCCTTTAGCGGGAGAGTTGGAGACCCAGTACTTC
CDR3aa: CASSPLAGELETQYF

v_gene: TRBV18
j_gene: TRBJ2-1
d_gene: .
abundance: few
CDR3nt: TGTGCCAGCTCACCAAGCGGTGATGAGCAGTTCTTC
CDR3aa: CASSPSGDEQFF

v_gene: TRBV25-1
j_gene: TRBJ2-3
d_gene: .
abundance: .
CDR3nt: TGTGCCAGCAGTCGGCAGGCGACTCTGGTGGCCACAGATACGCAGTATTTT
CDR3aa: CASSRQATLVATDTQYF

v_gene: TRBV18
j_gene: TRBJ1-5
d_gene: .
abundance: many
CDR3nt: TGTGCCAGCTCACCCTTCGTCAGGGACGGCAATCAGCCCCAGCATTTT
CDR3aa: CASSPFVRDGNQPQHF

v_gene: TRBV20-1
j_gene: TRBJ1-1
d_gene: .
abundance: few
CDR3nt: TGCAGTGCTAGAGATCTTGTCAGCATGAACACTGAAGCTTTCTTT
CDR3aa: CSARDLVSMNTEAFF

v_gene: TRBV4-3
j_gene: TRBJ2-1
d_gene: TRBD1
abundance: many
CDR3nt: TGCGCCAGCAGCCATTTCGGACAGGGGCCGTACAATGAGCAGTTCTTC
CDR3aa: CASSHFGQGPYNEQFF

v_gene: TRBV5-1
j_gene: TRBJ2-3
d_gene: TRBD2
abundance: .
CDR3nt: TGCGCCAGCAGCCTCCTCATTACTAGCGGGAGCACAGATACGCAGTATTTT
CDR3aa: CASSLLITSGSTDTQYF

v_gene: TRBV7-2
j_gene: TRBJ2-3
d_gene: TRBD2
abundance: few
CDR3nt: TGTGCCAGCAGCACCCGACTAGCGGCTAGCACAGATACGCAGTATTTT
CDR3aa: CASSTRLAASTDTQYF

v_gene: TRBV5-8
j_gene: TRBJ2-7
d_gene: TRBD1
abundance: .
CDR3nt: TGTGCCAGCAGCTTGGGTACCGGGACAGGGACCGACGGGCAGTACTTC
CDR3aa: CASSLGTGTGTDGQYF

v_gene: TRBV12-3/TRBV12-4
j_gene: TRBJ1-3
d_gene: .
abundance: .
CDR3nt: TGTGCCAGCAGTCCCCGGGGATCAAACACCATATATTTT
CDR3aa: CASSPRGSNTIYF

v_gene: TRBV30
j_gene: TRBJ1-5
d_gene: TRBD1
abundance: few
CDR3nt: TGTGCCTATTCCGGGACAGGGGGCCATCAGCCCCAGCATTTT
CDR3aa: CAYSGTGGHQPQHF

v_gene: TRBV12-3/TRBV12-4
j_gene: TRBJ1-2
d_gene: .
abundance: .
CDR3nt: TGTGCCAGCAGCCGAGACTGGGGATCTCCCTATGGCTACACCTTC
CDR3aa: CASSRDWGSPYGYTF